A single sample is the source of the 28 T cell receptor beta chains below, sequenced in a study of CD8+CD57+ T cells in acquired aplastic anemia. The authors sequenced patients whose flow cytometry had shown CD8+CD57+ cell expansion. Genomic DNA templated the TCR beta VDJ and CDR3 profiling. TCRdb re-called the reads through MiXCR, storing one row per CDR3 protein. The data hold hundreds of thousands of distinct CDR3 sequences, with roughly 61% observed a single time. The sequenced material came from sorted CD4+, CD8+, or CD8+CD57+ T cells (not recorded which) from PBMCs. The receptors were gathered from a human donor with aplastic anemia.

V is TRBV7-2 and J is TRBJ1-2; D unclear. Between the trimmed V and J ends, which lost 3 bases and 2 bases, there was a span of 4 bases. CDR3 length: 12 residues. Germline V gene data show CDR1 as SGHTA and CDR2 as FQGNSA. CDR3 DNA: TGTGCCAGCAGCTTCCAGAACTATGGCTACACCTTC. Translation: CASSFQNYGYTF.

This chain links TRBV11-2 with TRBJ2-5; D may match TRBD1 or TRBD2 (5 bases each). Germline V lookup: CDR1 SGHAT, CDR2 FQNNGV. This CDR3 has 14 residues. The germline V and J ends were trimmed by 5 bases and 1 base, with 11 bases remaining between them. Here the CDR3 DNA reads TGTGCCAGCAGCCGCTCTGGGGGCCAAGAGACCCAGTACTTC. It codes for CASSRSGGQETQYF.

The chain is built from TRBV11-2 and TRBJ2-5; 7 bases agree with TRBD1. Germline-derived CDR1 and CDR2 are SGHAT and FQNNGV. The CDR3 extends over 16 amino acids. The trim removed 2 bases at V and 1 base at J, leaving 7 bases unmatched. The CDR3 sequence is CASSLRVRDSQETQYF. The DNA of the CDR3 is TGTGCCAGCAGCTTACGGGTTCGGGACAGCCAAGAGACCCAGTACTTC.

This clonotype was recorded only once. V gene TRBV20-1 combines with J gene TRBJ2-7; 10 bases agree with TRBD1. The trim removed 8 bases at V and 4 bases at J, leaving 2 bases unmatched. Germline CDR1 and CDR2: DFQATT and SNEGSKA (reference sequence). This CDR3 comprises 11 residues. The CDR3: CSWTGGYEQYF. Here the CDR3 DNA reads TGCAGTTGGACAGGGGGGTACGAGCAGTACTTC.

CDR3 nucleotide sequence: TGCGCCAGCTTGGACTACAGAACCCCTAGCGGCTACACCTTC. Its protein is CASLDYRTPSGYTF. The chain employs TRBV10-1 and TRBJ1-2; D is ambiguous. There are 14 residues in the CDR3. V was pared by 8 bases and J by 8 bases, with 21 bases between. Germline CDR1 WNHNN, CDR2 SYGVQD (reference sequence).

This sequence joins TRBV7-2 and TRBJ1-6, with D hard to call. Germline CDR1 SGHTA, CDR2 FQGNSA. Trimming left V 1 base short and J 6 bases short, with 4 bases between. The CDR3 runs 13 residues. The CDR3 loop is CASSLGANSPLHF. The CDR3 DNA reads TGTGCCAGCAGCTTAGGAGCTAATTCACCCCTCCACTTT.

V and J are TRBV20-1 and TRBJ2-2, with D unclear. The germline V and J ends were trimmed by 0 bases and 9 bases, with 14 bases remaining between them. CDR3 length equals 14 residues. Germline assignment: CDR1 DFQATT and CDR2 SNEGSKA (reference sequence). The CDR3 reads CSARDTQRARELFF. The CDR3 coding sequence is TGCAGTGCTAGAGATACTCAGAGAGCCAGGGAGCTGTTTTTT.

The chain carries TRBV2 and TRBJ1-1; D not certain. Germline assignment: CDR1 SNHLY and CDR2 FYNNEI. The CDR3 runs 14 residues. Trimming took 6 bases from V and 1 from J, leaving 12 bases between them. The CDR3, as DNA: TGTGCCAGCAGGGGCCCACAGAAGAACACTGAAGCTTTCTTT. Translated: CASRGPQKNTEAFF.

In this sample, this clonotype turned up many times. The chain couples TRBV5-6 to TRBJ1-1; 9 bases agree with TRBD1. Per germline, CDR1 SGHDT and CDR2 YYEEEE. V trimming: 7 bases; J trimming: 8 bases; junction bases outside the gene matches: 12. CDR3 length: 14 residues. The CDR3 spells CASERRDRAAEAFF. The CDR3 nucleotides are TGTGCCAGCGAGCGAAGGGACAGGGCAGCAGAAGCTTTCTTT.

The chain links TRBV12-3 or TRBV12-4 to TRBJ2-5, with D unclear. The CDR3 loop spans 13 amino acids. V lost 2 bases to trimming and J lost 5 bases, with 9 bases between them. The CDR3 is CASSLNSGETQYF. CDR3 nucleotides: TGTGCCAGCAGTTTAAACTCCGGGGAGACCCAGTACTTC.

On this clonotype itself: This may come from a read error, since a much larger clone is one base off. This chain links TRBV16 with TRBJ2-6, with 8 bases identical to TRBD1. CDR3 length equals 18 residues. Per the germline V gene, CDR1 is KGHSY and CDR2 is FQNENV. Losses at the gene ends were 2 bases for V and 0 bases for J; bases not matched to a gene: 6. In DNA, the CDR3 is TGTGCCAGCAGCCAAGACAGGGGCTGTTACTCTGGGGCCAACGTCCTGACTTTC. The encoded protein is CASSQDRGCYSGANVLTF.

This chain uses TRBV6-4 with TRBJ2-7; 10 bases line up with TRBD2. CDR3 size: 16 residues. V gave up 4 bases and J gave up 6 bases; unmatched junction bases: 12. Per germline, CDR1 MRHNA and CDR2 SNTAGT. For the CDR3, the DNA is TGTGCCAGCAGTGCCACCGGGACTAGCGCGTACTCCGAGCAGTACTTC. Translation: CASSATGTSAYSEQYF.

This sequence joins TRBV5-8 and TRBJ1-1, with TRBD1 matching over 9 bases. Germline CDR1 SGHTS, CDR2 YDEGEE. The CDR3 extends over 16 amino acids. V was pared by 4 bases and J by 2 bases, with 9 bases of the junction left unmatched. Here the CDR3 DNA reads TGTGCCAGCAGCCCGGGGACAGGGCAACTAAACACTGAAGCTTTCTTT. Its protein is CASSPGTGQLNTEAFF.

The rearrangement uses TRBV20-1 and TRBJ2-7, with D perhaps TRBD1 (6 bases). The CDR3 is made up of 13 amino acids. Trimming removed 6 bases at V and 3 bases at J, with 15 bases between. Per the germline V gene, CDR1 is DFQATT and CDR2 is SNEGSKA (reference sequence). CDR3 nucleotides: TGCAGTGCCCCTCTCGGACAGAACTACGAGCAGTACTTC. It is translated as CSAPLGQNYEQYF.

This clonotype appeared a few times. In DNA, the CDR3 is TGTGCCAGCAGTGCAGGGGGCGAGACCCAGTACTTC. This gives the protein CASSAGGETQYF. The chain links TRBV2 to TRBJ2-5; 8 nucleotides agree with TRBD1. Germline V lookup: CDR1 SNHLY, CDR2 FYNNEI. The CDR3 is made up of 12 amino acids. V lost 4 bases to trimming and J lost 5 bases; unmatched junction nucleotides: 0.

This clonotype was seen only a few times. The rearrangement joins TRBV19 to TRBJ1-5; D is possibly TRBD1 (5 bases). This CDR3 contains 15 residues. Trimming cost V 1 base and J 3 bases, with 10 bases left between them. Germline V gene lookup returns CDR1 LNHDA and CDR2 SQIVND (reference sequence). CDR3 in DNA: TGTGCCAGTAGTATAGCCCAGGGCCTCAATCAGCCCCAGCATTTT. Translated: CASSIAQGLNQPQHF. Full variable domain (outside the CDR3, taken from reference TRBV19 and TRBJ1-5): DGGITQSPKYLFRKEGQNVTLSCEQNLNHDAMYWYRQDPGQGLRLIYYSQIVNDFQKGDIAEGYSVSREKKESFPLTVTSAQKNPTAFYLCASSIAQGLNQPQHFGDGTRLSIL.

This clonotype showed up just a few times. The chain couples TRBV7-2 to TRBJ2-1, with unresolved D. This CDR3 has 13 amino acids. V lost 6 bases to trimming and J lost 3 bases, with 9 bases between them. CDR1 is SGHTA and CDR2 is FQGNSA in the germline V gene. The CDR3 protein is CASSPVVYNEQFF. The CDR3 DNA is TGTGCCAGCAGTCCGGTGGTCTACAATGAGCAGTTCTTC.

This clonotype was detected many times. V is TRBV5-1 and J is TRBJ2-7; 11 nucleotides match TRBD1. The germline gives CDR1 SGHRS, CDR2 YFSETQ. V lost 3 bases, J lost 9 bases, and 8 bases stayed unmatched. The CDR3 loop spans 14 amino acids. The CDR3 DNA follows: TGCGCCAGCAGCTCCGGGACAGGGGGAATGTGGCAGTACTTC. Protein product: CASSSGTGGMWQYF.

This clonotype was seen ten or more times. This chain connects TRBV7-2 to TRBJ2-2; 7 bases line up with TRBD1. The CDR3 extends over 16 amino acids. CDR1 is SGHTA and CDR2 is FQGNSA in the germline V gene. V was pared by 5 bases and J by 6 bases, with 12 bases of the junction left unmatched. In DNA form, the CDR3 reads TGTGCCAGCAGCCCTTATCCTAAGGGGGCCGCCGGGGAGCTGTTTTTT. It encodes CASSPYPKGAAGELFF.

This clonotype was seen at least ten times. The V gene is TRBV19, the J gene TRBJ2-2; D might be TRBD1 (6 bases). This CDR3 region has 15 residues. Trimming left V 6 bases short and J 1 base short, with 12 bases between. Germline V gives CDR1 LNHDA, CDR2 SQIVND (reference sequence). CDR3 nucleotide sequence: TGTGCCAGTAGCCCGGGACAAAGGAACACCGGGGAGCTGTTTTTT. This encodes CASSPGQRNTGELFF.

The CDR3 here is CASSPTPRGTGGADTQYF. The CDR3 nucleotides are TGTGCCAGCAGCCCTACGCCAAGGGGGACAGGGGGTGCAGATACGCAGTATTTT. The chain combines TRBV7-3 with TRBJ2-3; TRBD1 matches 11 bases. With V trimmed by 5 bases and J by 4 bases, 14 bases remained unmatched. The CDR3 sequence is 18 residues long. The V gene's germline CDR1 is SGHTA and CDR2 FQGTGA.

The rearrangement links TRBV5-1 to TRBJ1-2, with D maybe TRBD1 (5 bases). Trimming left V 0 bases short and J 9 bases short, with 15 bases between. The CDR3 is 14 amino acids. Germline CDR1 SGHRS, CDR2 YFSETQ. CDR3 coding DNA: TGCGCCAGCAGCTTGGAGGCAGGGCTGACGCGCTACACCTTC. Translation gives CASSLEAGLTRYTF.

In this sample, this clonotype turned up many times. J is TRBJ1-4 and V is TRBV6-1; maybe TRBD1 (5 bases). The CDR3 runs to 14 residues. Germline CDR1 MNHNS, CDR2 SASEGT. V was clipped by 3 bases and J by 9 bases, with 14 bases between them. The CDR3 reads CASSDAAQGQKLFF. DNA for the CDR3: TGTGCCAGCAGTGACGCCGCGCAGGGCCAAAAACTGTTTTTT.

For this clonotype: A read error may produce the germline difference seen at one junction end. This chain connects TRBV7-3 to TRBJ2-7; weak D call: TRBD2 (5 bases). This CDR3 region has 13 residues. From germline, CDR1 is SGHTA and CDR2 FQGTGA. The CDR3 is CASSLEATGELYF. The CDR3 nucleotides read TGTGCCAGCAGCTTGGAAGCCACCGGGGAGCTGTACTTC.

The CDR3 DNA reads TGTGCCAGCAGTAAGGGACTAGCGGGAGGGATGTACTTC. Amino acids: CASSKGLAGGMYF. The V call is TRBV6-5, the J call TRBJ2-5; 16 nucleotides match TRBD2. The ends lost 5 bases at V and 13 bases at J; junction bases unmatched: 4. Looked up from germline, CDR1 is MNHEY and CDR2 is SVGAGI. CDR3 length: 13 amino acids.

The chain couples TRBV7-6 to TRBJ2-7; 8 bases are a match to TRBD1. Germline loops: CDR1 SGHVS, CDR2 FNYEAQ. The CDR3 spans 18 residues. With 0 bases clipped from V and 3 bases from J, the junction kept 13 bases outside the gene matches. CDR3 region: CASSLAGKAGGTVYEQYF. The CDR3 coding sequence is TGTGCCAGCAGCTTAGCTGGGAAGGCAGGGGGCACCGTCTACGAGCAGTACTTC. Together with reference TRBV7-6 and TRBJ2-7, the CDR3 gives the full variable domain: GAGVSQSPRYKVTKRGQDVALRCDPISGHVSLYWYRQALGQGPEFLTYFNYEAQQDKSGLPNDRFSAERPEGSISTLTIQRTEQRDSAMYRCASSLAGKAGGTVYEQYFGPGTRLTVT.

This clonotype was detected once. The rearrangement links TRBV2 to TRBJ1-2, with 8 bases matching TRBD1. Looked up from germline, CDR1 is SNHLY and CDR2 is FYNNEI. This CDR3 is built from 13 residues. The trim removed 6 bases at V and 8 bases at J, leaving 8 bases unmatched. CDR3 bases: TGTGCCAGCAGGGGACGGACAGGGACAGGCTACACCTTC. Amino acid sequence: CASRGRTGTGYTF.

This clonotype was picked up many times. V and J are TRBV7-9 and TRBJ2-1; D call uncertain. Germline CDR1 SEHNR, CDR2 FQNEAQ (reference sequence). The CDR3 is 11 amino acids. With 5 bases removed from V and 5 bases from J, the gap between germline ends came to 4 bases. The CDR3 nucleotides are TGTGCCAGCAGCACTAACAATGAGCAGTTCTTC. Protein product: CASSTNNEQFF.